What follows are 29 T cell receptor beta chains derived from one specimen sequenced in a study of graft-versus-host responses after intestinal transplantation (dated by TCRdb to the early 2020s). The time point label here, explained by the study, means: cells obtained before transplantation from donor or recipient. Their target antigens are unknown. Receptor amplification or capture employed the immunoSEQ multiplex PCR assay. As stored in TCRdb, this immuneACCESS dataset retains in-frame rearrangements with V and J assigned. A fraction of the clones does not appear; measured against another copy, unresolved V genes explain less than half of the discrepancy, and the remainder lacks a known reason. Recorded for this sample are roughly 90,000 clones; 88% of them occurred a single time. The ten largest make up approximately 0.3% of the sample. The source material was unstimulated CD4+ T cells sorted from spleen or lymph node cells, sampled before transplant. All receptors derive from a human donor who was the organ donor for an intestinal transplant.

V is TRBV2 and J is TRBJ2-4; tentatively, D is TRBD1 (5 bases). CDR1 is SNHLY and CDR2 is FYNNEI in the germline V gene. CDR3 length: 12 residues. V lost 6 bases to trimming and J lost 6 bases, with 9 bases between them. The CDR3 nucleotides read TGTGCCAGCAGGGGGCTCCGAAACATTCAGTACTTC. Translated: CASRGLRNIQYF.

The chain joins TRBV28 to TRBJ2-7; 7 bases are a match to TRBD1. This CDR3 region has 16 residues. In germline, CDR1 is MDHEN, CDR2 SYDVKM. With V trimmed by 6 bases and J by 2 bases, 13 bases remained unmatched. The CDR3 DNA reads TGTGCCAGCAGCTCCCTACGACAGGGACCTACCTACGAGCAGTACTTC. Protein: CASSSLRQGPTYEQYF.

J is TRBJ1-5 and V is TRBV5-6; a possible D gene is TRBD1 (5 bases). This CDR3 region has 14 residues. V was shortened by 4 bases and J by 6 bases, with 14 bases between the two germline ends. CDR1 is SGHDT, CDR2 YYEEEE, per germline. Written as DNA, the CDR3 is TGTGCCAGCAGCGCTAGGGGTCTCGGTCAGCCCCAGCATTTT. This gives the protein CASSARGLGQPQHF. Combining the CDR3 with reference TRBV5-6 and TRBJ1-5 gives the whole variable domain DAGVTQSPTHLIKTRGQQVTLRCSPKSGHDTVSWYQQALGQGPQFIFQYYEEEERQRGNFPDRFSGHQFPNYSSELNVNALLLGDSALYLCASSARGLGQPQHFGDGTRLSIL.

This clone is labeled medium-sized (0.01 to 0.1%). The chain combines TRBV5-1 with TRBJ2-2; a possible D gene is TRBD1 (5 bases). CDR3 size: 15 residues. Between the trimmed V and J ends, which lost 1 base and 1 base, there was a span of 8 bases. CDR1 and CDR2 from the germline V gene are SGHRS and YFSETQ. The CDR3 sequence: CASSLSQGNTGELFF. For the CDR3, the DNA is TGCGCCAGCAGCTTGAGCCAGGGGAACACCGGGGAGCTGTTTTTT.

This clone was seen a handful of times. This rearrangement joins TRBV18 to TRBJ2-1; D is unresolved. The CDR3 length is 14 residues. Looked up from germline, CDR1 is KGHSH and CDR2 is LQKENI. Trimming took 1 base from V and 0 from J, leaving 4 bases between them. The CDR3 DNA reads as TGTGCCAGCTCACCACTGAGCTCCTACAATGAGCAGTTCTTC. It is translated as CASSPLSSYNEQFF.

V gene TRBV5-8 combines with J gene TRBJ1-6; 7 nucleotides agree with TRBD1. V lost 4 bases to trimming and J lost 6 bases; unmatched junction nucleotides: 13. Germline V lookup: CDR1 SGHTS, CDR2 YDEGEE. CDR3 length: 17 amino acids. The CDR3 DNA reads as TGTGCCAGCAGCCAGATGGAGGGGGCGCTATCTAATTCACCCCTCCACTTT. This encodes CASSQMEGALSNSPLHF.

This clone has more than one count but fewer than ten. The CDR3, as DNA: TGTGCCAGCGATACCGGGACAGTTGAAGAGACCCAGTACTTC. As protein: CASDTGTVEETQYF. The chain joins TRBV27 to TRBJ2-5, with 7 positions matching TRBD1. Germline values: CDR1 MNHEY, CDR2 SMNVEV (reference sequence). Trimming removed 8 bases from V and 3 bases from J; junction bases left unmatched: 9. The CDR3 sequence is 14 residues long.

The chain is built from TRBV28 and TRBJ2-1, with TRBD2 identical over 8 bases. V was pared by 6 bases and J by 2 bases, with 3 bases of the junction left unmatched. The CDR3 covers 14 residues. The germline V gene has CDR1 MDHEN and CDR2 SYDVKM. The CDR3 reads CASRGAGAYNEQFF. CDR3 DNA sequence: TGTGCCAGCAGGGGAGCGGGAGCCTACAATGAGCAGTTCTTC.

The chain couples TRBV25-1 to TRBJ1-6; D is unresolved. Germline V lookup: CDR1 MGHDK, CDR2 SYGVNS. The length of the CDR3 is 14 residues. The V gene lost 7 bases and the J gene lost 0 bases, with 7 bases spanning the gap. The DNA for the CDR3 is TGTGCCAGCACCACGAGCTCCTATAATTCACCCCTCCACTTT. Its protein product is CASTTSSYNSPLHF.

The chain uses TRBV6-1 and TRBJ1-5, with D maybe TRBD1 (5 bases). Looked up from germline, CDR1 is MNHNS and CDR2 is SASEGT. With 2 bases removed from V and 3 bases from J, the gap between germline ends came to 11 bases. The CDR3 sequence is 15 residues long. The CDR3 is CASSETDRPNQPQHF. In DNA, the CDR3 is TGTGCCAGCAGTGAAACCGACAGACCCAATCAGCCCCAGCATTTT.

Worth noting for this clone: Sequence at one end of the junction differs from germline and may be a read error. V and J are TRBV7-7 and TRBJ2-2; no firm D call. Germline values: CDR1 SSHAT, CDR2 FNYEAQ (reference sequence). CDR3 size: 13 residues. CDR3 residues: CASSRQNTGELFF. CDR3 nucleotides: TGTGCTAGCAGCCGACAGAACACCGGGGAGCTGTTTTTT.

The chain uses TRBV7-2 and TRBJ2-4; D is undetermined. This CDR3 contains 16 residues. CDR1 SGHTA and CDR2 FQGNSA come from the germline V gene. V lost 5 bases, J lost 0 bases, and 14 bases lay in between. CDR3 nucleotides: TGTGCCAGCAGCGCACAAATGACACTAGCCAAAAACATTCAGTACTTC. This codes for CASSAQMTLAKNIQYF.

The chain combines TRBV11-2 with TRBJ1-4, with a weak D call TRBD1 (5 bases). This CDR3 region has 12 residues. The germline CDR1 and CDR2 sequences are SGHAT and FQNNGV. V shed 6 bases and J shed 15 bases, with 17 bases lying between them. CDR3 sequence: CASSWGVGRLFF. The CDR3 region has the DNA TGTGCCAGCAGTTGGGGGGTGGGGAGGTTGTTTTTT.

This clone was recorded only once. The V and J genes are TRBV13 and TRBJ2-3; 11 nucleotides match TRBD2. The trim removed 4 bases at V and 2 bases at J, leaving 8 bases unmatched. Germline CDR1 is PRHDT and CDR2 is FYEKMQ (reference sequence). There are 17 residues in the CDR3. The CDR3 nucleotides read TGTGCCAGCAGCTCCCGGACTAGCGGGCGTTCCACAGATACGCAGTATTTT. Translation gives CASSSRTSGRSTDTQYF.

The chain joins TRBV9 to TRBJ2-2; D unclear. Germline V gene data show CDR1 as SGDLS and CDR2 as YYNGEE. The CDR3 contains 13 residues. Deletions cut 4 bases from V and 6 bases from J, with 10 bases between. CDR3 nucleotides: TGTGCCAGCAGCCCAAGCGTCTCCGGGGAGCTGTTTTTT. Its protein product is CASSPSVSGELFF. The full variable domain, with the rest looked up from reference TRBV9 and TRBJ2-2, is DSGVTQTPKHLITATGQRVTLRCSPRSGDLSVYWYQQSLDQGLQFLIQYYNGEERAKGNILERFSAQQFPDLHSELNLSSLELGDSALYFCASSPSVSGELFFGEGSRLTVL.

The genes are TRBV4-3 and TRBJ2-3; TRBD2 matches 8 bases. This CDR3 has 16 residues. Germline CDR1 LGHNA, CDR2 YSLEER. With 0 bases clipped from V and 6 bases from J, the junction kept 8 bases outside the gene matches. The CDR3 loop reads CASSQDRAGAGDTQYF. DNA for the CDR3: TGCGCCAGCAGCCAAGATAGAGCGGGAGCCGGGGATACGCAGTATTTT.

V usage is TRBV27 and J usage is TRBJ1-5; 8 nucleotides agree with TRBD1. J was trimmed by 4 bases and V by 10 bases; bases with no gene match: 6. There are 13 residues in the CDR3. From germline, CDR1 is MNHEY and CDR2 SMNVEV (reference sequence). The DNA for the CDR3 is TGTGCCACTCAGGGGGCGAGGAATCAGCCCCAGCATTTT. Translated: CATQGARNQPQHF.

The chain is built from TRBV9 and TRBJ2-3, with a tentative D call TRBD2 (5 bases). The germline gives CDR1 SGDLS, CDR2 YYNGEE. The CDR3 contains 17 residues. With 1 base removed from V and 5 bases from J, the gap between germline ends came to 20 bases. The chain's CDR3 is CASSVLPRWRVEDTQYF. The CDR3 bases are TGTGCCAGCAGCGTATTGCCGCGATGGCGGGTTGAAGATACGCAGTATTTT.

The chain carries TRBV7-9 and TRBJ2-1; 8 nucleotides match TRBD1. The CDR3 is 14 residues long. The trim removed 3 bases at V and 3 bases at J, leaving 1 base unmatched. Germline loops: CDR1 SEHNR, CDR2 FQNEAQ (reference sequence). CDR3 protein: CASSLGQVYNEQFF. CDR3 bases: TGTGCCAGCAGCTTGGGACAGGTCTACAATGAGCAGTTCTTC. Filled out from reference TRBV7-9 and TRBJ2-1, the complete variable domain reads DTGVSQNPRHKITKRGQNVTFRCDPISEHNRLYWYRQTLGQGPEFLTYFQNEAQLEKSRLLSDRFSAERPKGSFSTLEIQRTEQGDSAMYLCASSLGQVYNEQFFGPGTRLTVL.

This chain joins TRBV28 and TRBJ1-5, with a tentative D call TRBD1 (5 bases). Deletions cut 6 bases from V and 4 bases from J, with 10 bases between. CDR3 length: 13 amino acids. Germline lookup yields CDR1 MDHEN and CDR2 SYDVKM. This CDR3 is CASSQGSNQPQHF. CDR3 in DNA: TGTGCCAGCAGCCAGGGTTCGAATCAGCCCCAGCATTTT.

The chain combines TRBV10-2 with TRBJ1-2, with unresolved D. The CDR3 is 13 residues long. V lost 3 bases and J lost 4, with 9 bases in between. Germline-derived CDR1 and CDR2 are WSHSY and SAAADI. Here the CDR3 DNA reads TGCGCCAGCAGTGACAGAAAATCCTATGGCTACACCTTC. This sequence encodes CASSDRKSYGYTF.

This clone was counted once. The chain links TRBV15 to TRBJ2-1, with 8 bases matching TRBD2. V was pared by 0 bases and J by 2 bases, with 3 bases of the junction left unmatched. This CDR3 contains 16 residues. Germline V CDR1 and CDR2: LNHNV, YYDKDF (reference sequence). CDR3 sequence reads: CATSREQLAAYNEQFF. CDR3 bases: TGTGCCACCAGCAGAGAACAACTAGCGGCCTACAATGAGCAGTTCTTC.

The genes are TRBV19 and TRBJ2-5; 7 bases map to TRBD2. CDR1 and CDR2 (germline): LNHDA, SQIVND (reference sequence). This CDR3 is 16 amino acids long. V lost 4 bases, J lost 5 bases, and 13 bases stayed unmatched. Written as DNA, the CDR3 is TGTGCCAGTAGTACCACTGACAGCGGGATCCGGGAGACCCAGTACTTC. Protein: CASSTTDSGIRETQYF.

Only one count was recorded for this clone. The genes are TRBV7-9 and TRBJ2-2, with D possibly matching TRBD1 (6 bases). The CDR3 length is 18 residues. The V and J ends lost 1 base and 3 bases respectively, with 18 bases between them. Germline CDR1 is SEHNR and CDR2 is FQNEAQ (reference sequence). The CDR3 DNA follows: TGTGCCAGCAGCTTAGAATGGAAAAGACAGGCGGACACCGGGGAGCTGTTTTTT. It specifies CASSLEWKRQADTGELFF.

The chain couples TRBV5-1 to TRBJ2-1; 13 nucleotides line up with TRBD2. Germline CDR1 SGHRS, CDR2 YFSETQ. Losses at the gene ends were 5 bases for V and 0 bases for J; bases not matched to a gene: 8. CDR3 length: 18 amino acids. Here the CDR3 DNA reads TGCGCCAGCAGGCCGGGACTAGCGGGAAGAAGCTCCTACAATGAGCAGTTCTTC. This gives the protein CASRPGLAGRSSYNEQFF.

This chain connects TRBV5-1 to TRBJ2-4; TRBD1 is a possible D gene (7 bases). This CDR3 is built from 14 residues. V gave up 3 bases and J gave up 7 bases, with 14 bases separating them. Germline V CDR1 and CDR2: SGHRS, YFSETQ. The chain's CDR3 is CASSSGGTANIQYF. CDR3 in DNA: TGCGCCAGCAGCTCGGGCGGGACAGCGAACATTCAGTACTTC.

V and J are TRBV7-3 and TRBJ2-5, with TRBD2 matching over 11 bases. Per germline, CDR1 SGHTA and CDR2 FQGTGA. V lost 2 bases and J lost 4; bases outside the gene matches: 3. CDR3 length: 15 amino acids. CDR3 region: CASSLSGLAGETQYF. As DNA, the CDR3 is TGTGCCAGCAGCTTATCCGGACTAGCGGGAGAGACCCAGTACTTC.

The rearrangement uses TRBV9 and TRBJ1-4; 7 bases map to TRBD1. V was clipped by 5 bases and J by 7 bases; unmatched bases: 2. The CDR3 has 12 amino acids. The germline gives CDR1 SGDLS, CDR2 YYNGEE. CDR3 nucleotides: TGTGCCAGCAGTGGGGACAGTGAAAAACTGTTTTTT. It yields the protein CASSGDSEKLFF.

The V gene is TRBV7-8, the J gene TRBJ2-3, with 9 bases lining up with TRBD2. V was pared by 5 bases and J by 6 bases, with 6 bases of the junction left unmatched. The CDR3 extends over 14 amino acids. Germline CDR1 SGHVS, CDR2 FQNEAQ. CDR3 DNA: TGTGCCAGCAGCGGAAGCGGGGGGACGGATACGCAGTATTTT. This codes for CASSGSGGTDTQYF.